Detailed here is one T cell receptor (beta chain). Its target is unknown. This CDR3 is built from 14 residues. Looked up from germline, CDR1 is MDHEN and CDR2 is SYDVKM. Between the trimmed V and J ends, which lost 4 bases and 5 bases, there was a span of 15 bases. This sample stems from a study of cytomegalovirus exposure and HLA in healthy donors. Study at large: Among the approximately 400 donors who were genotyped, approximately 76% fell in the genetic ancestry cluster that is associated with self-reported Caucasian donors.

Study conclusions and caveats: In a later analysis, at a false discovery rate of 0.05, 15,000 to 20,000 TCR beta sequences were associated with HLA alleles.

PCR was performed using 60 Vbeta and 13 Jbeta primers. Repertoires were generated with immunoSEQ multiplex PCR, while TCRdb's copy carries only in-frame clones and drops some. Recorded here are 70,000 to 100,000 clones; the top ten clones represent less than 5%. Material: PBMCs. This TCR derives from a man aged 18 to 30 in good health and CMV-seropositive. This sequence joins TRBV28 and TRBJ2-7; the D gene is possibly TRBD2 (5 bases). The CDR3: CASSSPGERHEQYF. Here the CDR3 DNA reads TGTGCCAGCAGTTCACCCGGGGAGAGACACGAGCAGTACTTC.